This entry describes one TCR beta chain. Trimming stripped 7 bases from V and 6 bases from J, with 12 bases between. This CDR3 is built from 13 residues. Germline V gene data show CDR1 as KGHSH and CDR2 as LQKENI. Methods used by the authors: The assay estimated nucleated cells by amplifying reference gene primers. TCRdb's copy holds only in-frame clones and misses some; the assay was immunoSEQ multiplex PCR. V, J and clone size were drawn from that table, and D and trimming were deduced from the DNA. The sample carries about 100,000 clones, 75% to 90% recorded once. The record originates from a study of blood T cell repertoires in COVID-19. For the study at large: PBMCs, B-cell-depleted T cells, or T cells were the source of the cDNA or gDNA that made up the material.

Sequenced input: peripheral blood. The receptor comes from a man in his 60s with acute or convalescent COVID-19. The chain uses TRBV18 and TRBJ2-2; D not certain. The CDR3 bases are TGTGCCAGCTTCGTCCCTTCCTCCGGGGAGCTGTTTTTT. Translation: CASFVPSSGELFF.